This T cell receptor (beta chain) was sequenced in a study of identical twins. MiXCR, applied by TCRdb to the 5' RACE reads, yields one record per CDR3 protein. Altogether about 890,000 distinct CDR3 sequences are present, 12% being singletons, with the ten largest covering around 1.6%. V was trimmed by 6 bases and J by 0 bases, leaving 12 bases between them. The CDR3 length is 15 residues. Germline V gene sequence: CDR1 SGHVS, CDR2 FNYEAQ. This clonotype turned up a few times. This same sample was also part of a study on yellow fever vaccine responses in identical twins.

The chain couples TRBV7-6 to TRBJ2-1; unclear D gene. The TCR was taken from a woman aged 18-29 years in good health. The specimen sequenced was PBMCs. CDR3 sequence (DNA): TGTGCCAGCAGTAGCCTGGAGAGCTCCTACAATGAGCAGTTCTTC. This gives the protein CASSSLESSYNEQFF.